This T cell receptor (beta chain) was sequenced during a study of spatial heterogeneity in lung cancer. Time point denoted: blood at routine non-recurrence follow-up after resection. Whole RNA came from tumor, nontumor lung or frozen PBMC and was sequenced without being sorted. TCRdb reprocessed the 5' RACE reads with MiXCR, giving one entry per CDR3 protein. The data hold some 120,000 distinct CDR3 sequences, with more than 10% observed a single time. V was pared by 5 bases and J by 3 bases, with 10 bases of the junction left unmatched. CDR1 SEHNR and CDR2 FQNEAQ come from the germline V gene (reference sequence). CDR3 length: 16 amino acids.

The input for sequencing was PBMCs, taken at follow-up. The TCR sequence derives from a male donor with early-stage non-small cell lung cancer. The chain uses TRBV7-9 and TRBJ2-1; 7 bases fit TRBD1. CDR3 residues: CASSPPVRDSYNEQFF. CDR3 nucleotide sequence: TGTGCCAGCAGCCCCCCGGTGAGGGACAGCTACAATGAGCAGTTCTTC.